This T cell receptor beta chain was sequenced during a study of T cell changes during pregnancy in multiple sclerosis. The protocol was immunoSEQ multiplex PCR, while the TCRdb copy is restricted to in-frame clones and leaves out a portion. The table records 75,000 to 100,000 clones, around 92% of them present only once. V lost 3 bases to trimming and J lost 1 base, with 16 bases between them. The CDR3 has 17 residues. The germline V gene encodes CDR1 KGHSH and CDR2 LQKENI. The starting material was peripheral blood, obtained after pregnancy. The origin of this receptor is a female donor with multiple sclerosis, enrolled in a pregnancy study. The rearrangement links TRBV18 to TRBJ1-5, with D maybe TRBD1 (5 bases). The CDR3 spells CASSPFPPAGSNQPQHF. CDR3 nucleotides: TGTGCCAGCTCACCCTTCCCCCCGGCAGGGAGCAATCAGCCCCAGCATTTT. The full variable domain, in which reference TRBV18 and TRBJ1-5 provide the parts outside the CDR3, is NAGVMQNPRHLVRRRGQEARLRCSPMKGHSHVYWYRQLPEEGLKFMVYLQKENIIDESGMPKERFSAEFPKEGPSILRIQQVVRGDSAAYFCASSPFPPAGSNQPQHFGDGTRLSIL.